This T cell receptor (beta chain) derives from a study of blood T cell repertoires in COVID-19. Looking at the study overall: PBMCs, B-cell-depleted T cells, or T cells were the source of the cDNA or gDNA that made up the material.

The CDR3 totals 18 residues. Germline lookup yields CDR1 MDHEN and CDR2 SYDVKM. The ends lost 4 bases at V and 1 base at J; junction bases unmatched: 7. As handled by the study authors: Amplification with reference gene primers provided the estimates of nucleated cell counts. Repertoires were generated with immunoSEQ multiplex PCR, while TCRdb's copy carries only in-frame clones and drops some. That table is the source of V, J and clone size, and D and trimming were worked out from the DNA. The table shows 25,000 to 35,000 clones, with 65% to 70% occurring only once. This clonotype was obtained from a human donor in a cohort sampled during active COVID-19. The J gene is TRBJ2-1, the V gene TRBV28, with TRBD2 identical over 13 bases. Sample: peripheral blood. DNA of the CDR3: TGTGCCAGCAGTTCCCGGACTAGCGGGAGATATTCCTACAATGAGCAGTTCTTC. As protein: CASSSRTSGRYSYNEQFF.